This T cell receptor (beta chain) was sequenced for a study of T-cell reconstitution after alpha-beta-depleted transplantation in children. The TCRbeta library incorporated unique molecular identifiers. TCRdb processed the PCR reads anew with MiXCR; each CDR3 protein has one entry. Here the sample spans approximately 100,000 distinct CDR3 sequences, 10% to 15% being singletons. In this sample, this clonotype turned up many times. The germline gives CDR1 LGHNA, CDR2 YNFKEQ. Between the trimmed V and J ends, which lost 4 bases and 6 bases, there was a span of 19 bases. The CDR3 is 16 amino acids. The rearrangement uses TRBV4-2 and TRBJ2-1; D is possibly TRBD2 (5 bases). The material was PBMCs from the stem cell graft donor, obtained from the stem cell graft. The clonotype was recovered from a human donor who donated a stem cell graft to a child with inherited bone marrow failure. DNA of the CDR3: TGTGCCAGCAGCCTGGGAGAGGCTGAAAAAGCCAATGAGCAGTTCTTC. This codes for CASSLGEAEKANEQFF.